Below are 20 T cell receptor beta chains sequenced from a single sample in a study of early T cells in non-severe SARS-CoV-2 infection. Using its own MiXCR run on the 5' RACE reads, TCRdb lists one record per CDR3 protein. In the table there are more than 65,000 distinct CDR3 sequences, about 4.6% of which are singletons. Material: whole blood, obtained at baseline. These receptors came from an adult who was a healthcare worker with PCR-confirmed SARS-CoV-2 infection or an uninfected control (not recorded which). The donor label of this sample is uncertain.

This clonotype was found a few times. This chain connects TRBV4-3 to TRBJ1-2; 10 bases map to TRBD1. Germline values: CDR1 LGHNA, CDR2 YSLEER. V lost 4 bases to trimming and J lost 8 bases; unmatched junction nucleotides: 4. The CDR3 contains 13 residues. In DNA form, the CDR3 reads TGCGCCAGCAGCCCGACAGGGGGCTGGGGCTACACCTTC. This translates into CASSPTGGWGYTF.

This clonotype was observed a few times. The chain joins TRBV5-5 to TRBJ2-5; 7 bases are a match to TRBD1. J gave up 0 bases and V 5 bases, and 7 bases lay outside the gene matches. Germline V gene data show CDR1 as SGHKS and CDR2 as YYEKEE (reference sequence). This CDR3 spans 15 amino acids. This chain's CDR3 is CASRPGTVYQETQYF. CDR3 DNA sequence: TGTGCCAGCAGGCCCGGGACAGTGTACCAAGAGACCCAGTACTTC. The variable domain in full, completed from reference TRBV5-5 and TRBJ2-5, reads DAGVTQSPTHLIKTRGQQVTLRCSPISGHKSVSWYQQVLGQGPQFIFQYYEKEERGRGNFPDRFSARQFPNYSSELNVNALLLGDSALYLCASRPGTVYQETQYFGPGTRLLVL.

In this sample, this clonotype turned up a few times. The chain carries TRBV12-3 or TRBV12-4 and TRBJ1-3, with unresolved D. There are 11 residues in the CDR3. Between the trimmed V and J ends, which lost 7 bases and 4 bases, there was a span of 5 bases. CDR3 sequence: CASNLGNTIYF. CDR3 sequence (DNA): TGTGCCAGCAATTTGGGAAACACCATATATTTT.

This clonotype was picked up a small number of times. The J gene is TRBJ2-7, the V gene TRBV20-1; the D gene is possibly TRBD1 (6 bases). CDR1 is DFQATT, CDR2 SNEGSKA, per germline (reference sequence). CDR3 length equals 13 residues. Trimming cost V 6 bases and J 2 bases, with 14 bases left between them. In DNA, the CDR3 is TGCAGTGCATGGGGGCTTGGGGCCTACGAGCAGTACTTC. Protein: CSAWGLGAYEQYF.

This clonotype was recorded at least ten times. In nucleotides, the CDR3 is TGTGCCACCGATGATGGGTCTGGGGCCAACGTCCTGACTTTC. Its translation: CATDDGSGANVLTF. The chain uses TRBV24-1 and TRBJ2-6; D ambiguous. CDR3 length: 14 amino acids. V lost 9 bases, J lost 1 base, and 9 bases lay in between. Germline lookup yields CDR1 KGHDR and CDR2 SFDVKD.

This chain links TRBV18 with TRBJ2-5; 11 bases align to TRBD1. CDR3 length equals 16 residues. CDR1 is KGHSH, CDR2 LQKENI, per germline. Trimming removed 6 bases from V and 1 base from J; junction bases left unmatched: 7. CDR3 sequence: CASSGTGGPSQETQYF. The CDR3 coding sequence is TGTGCCAGCTCGGGGACAGGGGGTCCCTCCCAAGAGACCCAGTACTTC.

A few counts support this clonotype. The chain employs TRBV29-1 and TRBJ1-4; D is uncertain. The V end lost 4 bases, the J end lost 1 base, and 4 bases lay between the germline ends. The germline V gene has CDR1 SQVTM and CDR2 ANQGSEA. The CDR3 spans 12 residues. The CDR3 coding sequence is TGCAGCGTTGTTGAAACTAATGAAAAACTGTTTTTT. It encodes CSVVETNEKLFF.

This clonotype has at least ten counts. The chain carries TRBV6-4 and TRBJ1-5; no clear D. Trimming pared 2 bases from V and 0 bases from J, leaving 2 bases between. Looked up from germline, CDR1 is MRHNA and CDR2 is SNTAGT. The CDR3 spans 13 residues. The CDR3 loop is CASSDGSNQPQHF. In DNA, the CDR3 is TGTGCCAGCAGTGACGGTAGCAATCAGCCCCAGCATTTT.

This clonotype was seen many times. V and J are TRBV28 and TRBJ1-2; 9 nucleotides agree with TRBD1. The CDR3 length is 15 residues. Germline CDR1 and CDR2: MDHEN and SYDVKM. The trim removed 4 bases at V and 5 bases at J, leaving 8 bases unmatched. CDR3 region: CASSSGQGTVYGYTF. The DNA for the CDR3 is TGTGCCAGCAGTTCCGGACAGGGGACCGTTTATGGCTACACCTTC.

This clonotype was picked up many times. V usage is TRBV7-8 and J usage is TRBJ1-4; TRBD1 might be the D (5 bases). The CDR3 has 17 residues. Germline V lookup: CDR1 SGHVS, CDR2 FQNEAQ. V was cut by 2 bases and J by 8 bases, with 21 bases left in between. The CDR3 loop reads CASSLSRPGEGHEKLFF. The CDR3 DNA is TGTGCCAGCAGCTTATCCCGCCCGGGGGAAGGGCACGAAAAACTGTTTTTT.

This clonotype was detected ten times or more. The chain couples TRBV6-2 or TRBV6-3 to TRBJ1-4, with 7 positions matching TRBD1. This CDR3 comprises 14 residues. The germline CDR1 and CDR2 sequences are MNHEY and SVGEGT. With V trimmed by 8 bases and J by 5 bases, 8 bases remained unmatched. DNA of the CDR3: TGTGCCAGCCGAACGGGGACAGTAAATGAAAAACTGTTTTTT. The encoded protein is CASRTGTVNEKLFF.

The V and J genes are TRBV6-6 and TRBJ2-5; D gene uncertain. The V gene's germline CDR1 is MNHNY and CDR2 SVGAGI (reference sequence). Trimming left V 3 bases short and J 2 bases short, with 7 bases between. The CDR3 extends over 13 amino acids. The CDR3: CASSYFPQETQYF. The CDR3 DNA is TGTGCCAGCAGTTATTTTCCACAAGAGACCCAGTACTTC.

This clonotype was detected ten times or more. The V gene is TRBV5-1, the J gene TRBJ1-6; D perhaps matches TRBD1 (5 bases). Germline-derived CDR1 and CDR2 are SGHRS and YFSETQ. Trimming took off 4 bases at V and 2 bases at J, with 10 bases between the two ends. The CDR3 has 15 amino acids. Written as DNA, the CDR3 is TGCGCCAGCAGCGGAGGAGGGGCCTATAATTCACCCCTCCACTTT. It yields the protein CASSGGGAYNSPLHF.

This clonotype has at least ten counts. A read error may produce the germline difference seen at one junction end. This chain links TRBV7-7 with TRBJ1-6, with D uncertain. The CDR3 totals 20 residues. Germline CDR1 reads SSHAT; CDR2 reads FNYEAQ (reference sequence). CDR3: CASSWAGTAGAMGYNSPLHF. The CDR3 coding sequence is TGTGCTAGCAGCTGGGCGGGAACAGCCGGAGCAATGGGCTATAATTCACCCCTCCACTTT.

About this clonotype itself: Being one base from a much bigger clone, this may be a read error. V gene TRBV20-1 combines with J gene TRBJ2-7, with D possibly matching TRBD1 (6 bases). Germline V gene lookup returns CDR1 DFQATT and CDR2 SNEGSKA (reference sequence). This CDR3 region has 13 residues. The CDR3 loop is CGGRDRRSYEQYF. In DNA, the CDR3 is TGCGGTGGTCGAGACAGGCGCTCCTACGAGCAGTACTTC.

This clonotype has at least ten counts. The chain carries TRBV2 and TRBJ2-1, with D unclear. Trimming removed 6 bases at V and 8 bases at J, with 11 bases between. CDR3 length equals 12 residues. Germline CDR1 SNHLY, CDR2 FYNNEI. Written as DNA, the CDR3 is TGTGCCAGCAGCGCCTTGGGTTATGAGCAGTTCTTC. This encodes CASSALGYEQFF.

In regard to this clonotype: A much larger clone differs by one base, so this may be a read error. The CDR3: CASRKPGTGQETQDF. The DNA of the CDR3 is TGTGCCAGCAGGAAACCCGGGACAGGGCAAGAGACCCAGGACTTC. The rearrangement joins TRBV11-2 to TRBJ2-5; 9 nucleotides agree with TRBD1. This CDR3 has 15 amino acids. From germline, CDR1 is SGHAT and CDR2 FQNNGV.

This clonotype was seen ten or more times. The chain couples TRBV20-1 to TRBJ1-6, with 7 bases fitting TRBD1. V trimming: 5 bases; J trimming: 7 bases; junction bases outside the gene matches: 20. The CDR3 has 18 residues. The germline gives CDR1 DFQATT, CDR2 SNEGSKA (reference sequence). The CDR3 region is CSAWGGDSVSELNSPLHF. In DNA, the CDR3 is TGCAGTGCTTGGGGGGGGGACAGTGTCTCAGAGTTAAATTCACCCCTCCACTTT.

This clonotype showed up just a few times. The V call is TRBV9, the J call TRBJ1-4; D is ambiguous. Trimming left V 2 bases short and J 4 bases short, with 12 bases between. The CDR3 is 15 residues long. Germline CDR1 and CDR2: SGDLS and YYNGEE. CDR3 sequence (DNA): TGTGCCAGCAGCGTGGCGGCAGGCCTTAATGAAAAACTGTTTTTT. Its protein product is CASSVAAGLNEKLFF.

This clonotype was observed at least ten times. The chain uses TRBV5-8 and TRBJ1-6; maybe TRBD1 (5 bases). The V end lost 3 bases, the J end lost 0 bases, and 22 bases lay between the germline ends. Looked up from germline, CDR1 is SGHTS and CDR2 is YDEGEE. This CDR3 contains 20 residues. This chain's CDR3 is CASSWEPQGVGVSYNSPLHF. CDR3 DNA sequence: TGTGCCAGCAGCTGGGAACCCCAGGGTGTAGGGGTCTCCTATAATTCACCCCTCCACTTT. Filled out from reference TRBV5-8 and TRBJ1-6, the complete variable domain reads EAGVTQSPTHLIKTRGQQATLRCSPISGHTSVYWYQQALGLGLQFLLWYDEGEERNRGNFPPRFSGRQFPNYSSELNVNALELEDSALYLCASSWEPQGVGVSYNSPLHFGNGTRLTVT.